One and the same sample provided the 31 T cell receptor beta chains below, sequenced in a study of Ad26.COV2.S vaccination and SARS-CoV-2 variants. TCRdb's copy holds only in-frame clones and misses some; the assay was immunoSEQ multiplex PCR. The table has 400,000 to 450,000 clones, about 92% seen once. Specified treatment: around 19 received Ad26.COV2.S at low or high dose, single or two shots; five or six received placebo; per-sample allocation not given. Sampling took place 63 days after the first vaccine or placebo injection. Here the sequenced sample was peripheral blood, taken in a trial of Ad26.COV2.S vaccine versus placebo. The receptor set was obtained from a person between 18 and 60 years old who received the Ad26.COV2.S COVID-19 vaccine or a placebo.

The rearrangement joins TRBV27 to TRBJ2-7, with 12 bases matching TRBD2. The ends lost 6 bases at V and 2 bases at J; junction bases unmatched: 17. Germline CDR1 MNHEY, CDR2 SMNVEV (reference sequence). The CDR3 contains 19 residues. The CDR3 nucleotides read TGTGCCAGCAGCCCTACCGGCGCCCTAGCGGGAGGGCAGCCCTACGAGCAGTACTTC. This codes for CASSPTGALAGGQPYEQYF.

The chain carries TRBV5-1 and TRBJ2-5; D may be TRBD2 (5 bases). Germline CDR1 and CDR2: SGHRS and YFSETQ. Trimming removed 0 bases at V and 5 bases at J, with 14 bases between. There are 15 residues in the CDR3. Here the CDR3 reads CASSLDGRRGETQYF. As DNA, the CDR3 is TGCGCCAGCAGCTTGGATGGCAGGCGAGGGGAGACCCAGTACTTC.

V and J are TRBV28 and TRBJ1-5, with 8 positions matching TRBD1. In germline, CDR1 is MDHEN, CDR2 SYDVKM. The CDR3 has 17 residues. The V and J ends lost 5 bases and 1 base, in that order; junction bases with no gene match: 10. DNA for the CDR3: TGTGCCAGCAGTGACCGGACAGGGCAGATGAGCAATCAGCCCCAGCATTTT. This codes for CASSDRTGQMSNQPQHF. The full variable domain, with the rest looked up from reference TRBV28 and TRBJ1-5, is DVKVTQSSRYLVKRTGEKVFLECVQDMDHENMFWYRQDPGLGLRLIYFSYDVKMKEKGDIPEGYSVSREKKERFSLILESASTNQTSMYLCASSDRTGQMSNQPQHFGDGTRLSIL.

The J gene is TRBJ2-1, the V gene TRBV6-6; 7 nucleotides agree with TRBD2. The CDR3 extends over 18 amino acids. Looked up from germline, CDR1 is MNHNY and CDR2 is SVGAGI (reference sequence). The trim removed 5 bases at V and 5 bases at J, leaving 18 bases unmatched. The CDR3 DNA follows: TGTGCCAGCAGTCCAATGATCCTCTTGGGACTACGGGACAATGAGCAGTTCTTC. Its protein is CASSPMILLGLRDNEQFF.

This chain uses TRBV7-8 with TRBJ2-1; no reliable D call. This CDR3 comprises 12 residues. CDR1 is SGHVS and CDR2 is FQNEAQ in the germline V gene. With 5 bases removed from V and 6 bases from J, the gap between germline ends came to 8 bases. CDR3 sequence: CASSRPGNEQFF. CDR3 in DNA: TGTGCCAGCAGCCGGCCGGGCAATGAGCAGTTCTTC.

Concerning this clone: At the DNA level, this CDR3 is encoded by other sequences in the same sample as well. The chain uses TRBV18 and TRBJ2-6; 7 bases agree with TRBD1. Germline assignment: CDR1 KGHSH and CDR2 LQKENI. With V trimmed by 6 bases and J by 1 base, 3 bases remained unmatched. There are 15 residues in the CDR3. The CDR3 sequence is CASSPTGSGANVLTF. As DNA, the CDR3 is TGTGCCAGCTCTCCGACAGGGTCTGGGGCCAACGTCCTGACTTTC. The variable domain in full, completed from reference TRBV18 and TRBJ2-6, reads NAGVMQNPRHLVRRRGQEARLRCSPMKGHSHVYWYRQLPEEGLKFMVYLQKENIIDESGMPKERFSAEFPKEGPSILRIQQVVRGDSAAYFCASSPTGSGANVLTFGAGSRLTVL.

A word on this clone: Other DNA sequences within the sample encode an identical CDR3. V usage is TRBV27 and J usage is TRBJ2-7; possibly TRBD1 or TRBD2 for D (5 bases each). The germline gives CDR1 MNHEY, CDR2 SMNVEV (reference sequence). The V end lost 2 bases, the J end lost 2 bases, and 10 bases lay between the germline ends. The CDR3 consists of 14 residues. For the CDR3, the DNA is TGTGCCAGCAGTTTAGGGCAGGGAGCCTACGAGCAGTACTTC. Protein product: CASSLGQGAYEQYF.

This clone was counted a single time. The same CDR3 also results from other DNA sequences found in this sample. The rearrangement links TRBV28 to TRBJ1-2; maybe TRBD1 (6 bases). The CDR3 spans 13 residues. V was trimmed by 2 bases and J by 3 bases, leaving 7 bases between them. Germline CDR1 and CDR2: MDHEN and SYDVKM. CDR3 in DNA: TGTGCCAGCAGTTTAGGGGGCTACTATGGCTACACCTTC. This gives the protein CASSLGGYYGYTF.

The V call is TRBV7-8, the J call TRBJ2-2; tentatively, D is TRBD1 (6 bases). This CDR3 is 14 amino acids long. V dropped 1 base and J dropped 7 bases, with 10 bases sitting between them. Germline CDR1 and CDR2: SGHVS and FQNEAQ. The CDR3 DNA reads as TGTGCCAGCAGCTTAGTAGGGGGTGGCGGGGAGCTGTTTTTT. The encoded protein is CASSLVGGGGELFF.

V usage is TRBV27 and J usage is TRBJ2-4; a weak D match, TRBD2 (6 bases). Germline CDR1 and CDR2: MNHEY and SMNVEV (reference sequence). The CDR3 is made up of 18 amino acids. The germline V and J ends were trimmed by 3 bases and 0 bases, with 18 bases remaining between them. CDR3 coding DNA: TGTGCCAGCAGTTTGGGCGGGACGCCTACCTTAGCCAAAAACATTCAGTACTTC. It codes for CASSLGGTPTLAKNIQYF.

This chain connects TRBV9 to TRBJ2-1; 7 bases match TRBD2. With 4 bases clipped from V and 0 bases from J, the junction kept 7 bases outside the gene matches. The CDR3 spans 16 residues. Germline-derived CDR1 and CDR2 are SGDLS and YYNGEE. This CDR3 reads CASSSSGFSSYNEQFF. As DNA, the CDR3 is TGTGCCAGCAGCTCTAGCGGCTTCAGCTCCTACAATGAGCAGTTCTTC.

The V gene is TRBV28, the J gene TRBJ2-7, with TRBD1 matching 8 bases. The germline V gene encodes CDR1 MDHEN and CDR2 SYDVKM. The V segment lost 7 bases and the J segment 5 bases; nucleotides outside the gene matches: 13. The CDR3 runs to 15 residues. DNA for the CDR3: TGTGCCAGCACCCAGACGGGCAGGGGGCACAACGAGCAGTACTTC. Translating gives CASTQTGRGHNEQYF.

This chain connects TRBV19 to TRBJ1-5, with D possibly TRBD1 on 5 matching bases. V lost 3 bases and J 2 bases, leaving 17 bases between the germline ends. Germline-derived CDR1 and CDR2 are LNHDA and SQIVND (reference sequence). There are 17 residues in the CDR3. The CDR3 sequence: CASSMGVGAVGNQPQHF. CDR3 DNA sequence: TGTGCCAGTAGTATGGGGGTCGGGGCAGTTGGCAATCAGCCCCAGCATTTT.

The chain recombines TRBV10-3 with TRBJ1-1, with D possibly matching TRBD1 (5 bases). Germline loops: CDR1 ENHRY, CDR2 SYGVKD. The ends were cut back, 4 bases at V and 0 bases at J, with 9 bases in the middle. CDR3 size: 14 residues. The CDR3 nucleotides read TGTGCCATCAGTGGCCGGGGGTTGAACACTGAAGCTTTCTTT. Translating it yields CAISGRGLNTEAFF.

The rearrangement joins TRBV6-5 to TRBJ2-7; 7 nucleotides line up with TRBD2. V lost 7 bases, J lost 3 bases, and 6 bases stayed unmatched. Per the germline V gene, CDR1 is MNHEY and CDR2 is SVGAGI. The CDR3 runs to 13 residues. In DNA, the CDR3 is TGTGCCAGCAAAACCGGCGGGGGCTACGAGCAGTACTTC. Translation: CASKTGGGYEQYF.

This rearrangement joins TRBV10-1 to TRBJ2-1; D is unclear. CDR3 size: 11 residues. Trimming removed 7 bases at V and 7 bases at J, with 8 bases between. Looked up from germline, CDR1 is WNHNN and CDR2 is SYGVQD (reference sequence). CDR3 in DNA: TGCGCCAGCAATACAGCAAATGAGCAGTTCTTC. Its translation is CASNTANEQFF.

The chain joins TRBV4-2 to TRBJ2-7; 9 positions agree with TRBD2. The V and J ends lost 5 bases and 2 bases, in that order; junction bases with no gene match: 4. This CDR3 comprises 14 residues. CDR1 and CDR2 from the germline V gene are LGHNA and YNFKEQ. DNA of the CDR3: TGTGCCAGCAGCAGACTAGCGGCGACCTACGAGCAGTACTTC. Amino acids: CASSRLAATYEQYF.

DNA of the CDR3: TGTGCCACCAGCAGAGGTGGAAACTATGGCTACACCTTC. Its translation: CATSRGGNYGYTF. The genes are TRBV15 and TRBJ1-2, with unresolved D. Germline V gene lookup returns CDR1 LNHNV and CDR2 YYDKDF (reference sequence). This CDR3 is 13 amino acids long. Trimming removed 1 base from V and 2 bases from J, with 5 bases in between.

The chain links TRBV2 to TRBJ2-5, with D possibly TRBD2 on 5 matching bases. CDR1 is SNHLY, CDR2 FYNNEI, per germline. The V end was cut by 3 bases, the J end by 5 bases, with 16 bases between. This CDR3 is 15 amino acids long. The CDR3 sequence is CASSDYGLMTETQYF. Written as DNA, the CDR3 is TGTGCCAGCAGTGATTACGGACTTATGACGGAGACCCAGTACTTC.

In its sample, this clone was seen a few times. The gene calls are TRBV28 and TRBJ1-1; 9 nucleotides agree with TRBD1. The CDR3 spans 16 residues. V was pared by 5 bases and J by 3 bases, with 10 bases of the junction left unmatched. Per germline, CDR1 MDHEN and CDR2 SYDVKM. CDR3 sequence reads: CASSPGQGKSDTEAFF. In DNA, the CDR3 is TGTGCCAGCAGTCCTGGACAGGGGAAATCGGACACTGAAGCTTTCTTT.

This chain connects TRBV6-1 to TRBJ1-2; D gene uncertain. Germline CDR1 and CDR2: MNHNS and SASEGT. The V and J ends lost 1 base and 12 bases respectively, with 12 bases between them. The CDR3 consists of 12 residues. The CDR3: CASSEVGGSDTF. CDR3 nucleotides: TGTGCCAGCAGTGAAGTTGGAGGGAGTGACACCTTC.

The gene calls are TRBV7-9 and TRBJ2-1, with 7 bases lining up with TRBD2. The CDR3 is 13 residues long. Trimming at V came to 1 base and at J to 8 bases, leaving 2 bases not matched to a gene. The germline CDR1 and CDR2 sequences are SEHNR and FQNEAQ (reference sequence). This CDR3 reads CASSLEGGHEQFF. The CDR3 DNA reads TGTGCCAGCAGCTTAGAGGGAGGGCATGAGCAGTTCTTC.

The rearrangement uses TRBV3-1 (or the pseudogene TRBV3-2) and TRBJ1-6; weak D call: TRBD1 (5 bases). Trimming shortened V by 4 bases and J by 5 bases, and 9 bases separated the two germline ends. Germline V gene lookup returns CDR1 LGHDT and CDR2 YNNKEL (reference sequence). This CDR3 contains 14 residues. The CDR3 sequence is CASSRGGDNSPLHF. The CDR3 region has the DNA TGTGCCAGCAGCCGGGGGGGGGATAATTCACCCCTCCACTTT.

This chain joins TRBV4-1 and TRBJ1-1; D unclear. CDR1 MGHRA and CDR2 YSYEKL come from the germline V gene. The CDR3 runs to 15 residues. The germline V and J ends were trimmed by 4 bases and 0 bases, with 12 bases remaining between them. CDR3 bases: TGCGCCAGCAGCCTAGGCCTCGGCCTGAACACTGAAGCTTTCTTT. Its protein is CASSLGLGLNTEAFF.

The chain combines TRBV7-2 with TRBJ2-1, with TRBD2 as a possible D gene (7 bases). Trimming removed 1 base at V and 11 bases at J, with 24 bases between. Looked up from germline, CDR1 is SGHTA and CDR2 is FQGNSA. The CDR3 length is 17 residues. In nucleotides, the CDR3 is TGTGCCAGCAGCTTAGTGGTCGCCGGGGTTGCGGGGGCCAAGCAGTTCTTC. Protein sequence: CASSLVVAGVAGAKQFF. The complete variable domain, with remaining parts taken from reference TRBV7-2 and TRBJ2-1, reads GAGVSQSPSNKVTEKGKDVELRCDPISGHTALYWYRQSLGQGLEFLIYFQGNSAPDKSGLPSDRFSAERTGGSVSTLTIQRTQQEDSAVYLCASSLVVAGVAGAKQFFGPGTRLTVL.

DNA for the CDR3: TGTGCCAGCAGCCCGAACTACAATGAGCAGTTCTTC. Protein product: CASSPNYNEQFF. This chain connects TRBV5-4 to TRBJ2-1; D gene unclear. Germline-derived CDR1 and CDR2 are SGHNT and YYREEE (reference sequence). V was shortened by 4 bases and J by 3 bases, with 5 bases between the two germline ends. The CDR3 sequence is 12 residues long.

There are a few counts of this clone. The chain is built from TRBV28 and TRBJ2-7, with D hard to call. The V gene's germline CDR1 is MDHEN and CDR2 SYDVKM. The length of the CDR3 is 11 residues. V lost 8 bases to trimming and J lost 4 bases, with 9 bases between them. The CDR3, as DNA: TGTGCCAGCTACGGTATATACGAGCAGTACTTC. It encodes CASYGIYEQYF.

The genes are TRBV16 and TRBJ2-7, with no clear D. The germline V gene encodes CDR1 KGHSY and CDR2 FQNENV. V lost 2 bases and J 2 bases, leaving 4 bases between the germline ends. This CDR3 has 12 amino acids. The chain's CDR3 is CASSQVAYEQYF. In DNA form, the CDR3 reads TGTGCCAGCAGCCAAGTCGCCTACGAGCAGTACTTC.

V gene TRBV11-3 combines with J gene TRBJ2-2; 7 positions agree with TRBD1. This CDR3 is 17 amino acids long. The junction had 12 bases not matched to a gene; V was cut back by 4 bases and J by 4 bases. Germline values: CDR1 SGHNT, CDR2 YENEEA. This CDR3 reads CASSSEGRQGSTGELFF. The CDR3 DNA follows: TGTGCCAGCAGCTCCGAGGGCCGACAGGGTTCCACCGGGGAGCTGTTTTTT. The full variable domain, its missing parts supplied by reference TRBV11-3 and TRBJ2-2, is EAGVVQSPRYKIIEKKQPVAFWCNPISGHNTLYWYLQNLGQGPELLIRYENEEAVDDSQLPKDRFSAERLKGVDSTLKIQPAELGDSAVYLCASSSEGRQGSTGELFFGEGSRLTVL.

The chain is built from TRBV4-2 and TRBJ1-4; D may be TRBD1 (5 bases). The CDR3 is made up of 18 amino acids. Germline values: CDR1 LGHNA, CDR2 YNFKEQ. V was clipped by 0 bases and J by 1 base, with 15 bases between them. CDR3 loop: CASSQEGAGILTNEKLFF. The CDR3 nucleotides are TGTGCCAGCAGCCAAGAAGGGGCAGGGATCCTAACTAATGAAAAACTGTTTTTT.

The CDR3 here is CASGLAGLMDEQFF. The CDR3 DNA follows: TGCGCCAGCGGATTAGCGGGCCTAATGGATGAGCAGTTCTTC. The chain employs TRBV5-1 and TRBJ2-1; TRBD2 agrees at 7 bases. J gave up 8 bases and V 7 bases, and 12 bases lay outside the gene matches. The CDR3 is 14 residues long. Germline V gene lookup returns CDR1 SGHRS and CDR2 YFSETQ.